The next 4 T cell receptor beta chains were all read from a single sample in a study of blood T cell repertoires in COVID-19. TCRdb's copy holds only in-frame clones and misses some; the assay was immunoSEQ multiplex PCR. The data hold 52,000 or so clones, with about nine tenths observed a single time. The specimen sequenced was peripheral blood. The receptors derive from a man between 35 and 55 years old with COVID-19, enrolled during active disease.

V usage is TRBV21-1 and J usage is TRBJ2-7; TRBD1 was called by the table and not checked on the DNA. TRBV21-1 is tagged as a pseudogene. The CDR3 is made up of 14 amino acids. The CDR3 sequence: CASSSGTGTYEQYF. The CDR3 DNA reads TGTGCCAGCAGCTCCGGGACAGGGACCTACGAGCAGTACTTC.

The chain couples TRBV28 to TRBJ1-2, with 7 bases that match TRBD1. The CDR3 extends over 13 amino acids. The germline V gene has CDR1 MDHEN and CDR2 SYDVKM. V was clipped by 7 bases and J by 5 bases; unmatched bases: 7. The CDR3 DNA reads as TGTGCCAGCAACGCAGGGGGGAGGTATGGCTACACCTTC. The encoded protein is CASNAGGRYGYTF.

V usage is TRBV28 and J usage is TRBJ2-7, with a possible D match to TRBD2 (6 bases). The CDR3 length is 15 residues. V lost 6 bases and J 1 base, leaving 16 bases between the germline ends. The germline V gene has CDR1 MDHEN and CDR2 SYDVKM. The CDR3: CASRRAGPPSYEQYF. The CDR3 nucleotides are TGTGCCAGCAGGCGGGCGGGACCCCCTTCCTACGAGCAGTACTTC.

This clone was observed a few times. V and J are TRBV6-2 or TRBV6-3 and TRBJ2-1; 14 bases line up with TRBD2. This CDR3 comprises 20 residues. Germline CDR1 and CDR2: MNHEY and SVGEGT. V trimming: 5 bases; J trimming: 6 bases; junction bases outside the gene matches: 18. The CDR3 DNA sequence: TGTGCCAGCAGTCTACTCATCGAGTTCTGGACTAGCGGGAGGTCCAATGAGCAGTTCTTC. Its translation is CASSLLIEFWTSGRSNEQFF.